This is a list of T cell receptor beta chains from one sample in a study of control samples from healthy donors and cancer patients. Libraries were prepared by immunoSEQ multiplex PCR; TCRdb keeps only in-frame clonotypes and omits some of them. This sample has some 25,000 clones, with 75% to 85% found just once. The sample consisted of PBMCs. These receptors all stem from a man in his 60s with colorectal cancer. CDR3s include the opening cysteine and the closing phenylalanine or tryptophan. Each record gives: J gene, D gene, clone size, V gene, CDR3 protein, CDR3 DNA. D genes are given only for firm matches. Clone sizes are given selectively: once, few, many, or a class where the clone is expanded.

TRBJ2-3	TRBD2	-	TRBV18	CASSPPGLAGDTQYF	TGTGCCAGCTCACCCCCGGGACTAGCGGGGGATACGCAGTATTTT
TRBJ1-3	-	-	TRBV7-7	CASSLERFFSGNTIYF	TGTGCCAGCAGCTTAGAACGGTTTTTCTCTGGAAACACCATATATTTT
TRBJ1-3	-	-	TRBV6-5	CASSPMWGGGNTIYF	TGTGCCAGCAGCCCAATGTGGGGGGGCGGAAACACCATATATTTT
TRBJ1-2	TRBD1	-	TRBV3-1/TRBV3-2	CASSTTGGRNYGYTF	TGTGCCAGCAGCACAACAGGGGGGCGTAACTATGGCTACACCTTC
TRBJ2-5	TRBD2	once	TRBV3-1/TRBV3-2	CASSLGTRGMETQYF	TGTGCCAGCAGCCTGGGGACTAGGGGTATGGAGACCCAGTACTTC
TRBJ1-2	TRBD1	-	TRBV27	CASSWGQGYGYTF	TGTGCCAGCAGTTGGGGACAGGGATATGGCTACACCTTC
TRBJ2-2	-	-	TRBV24-1	CATSDPGVGELFF	TGTGCCACCAGTGATCCCGGTGTCGGGGAGCTGTTTTTT
TRBJ2-1	-	-	TRBV19	CASSIPGPAGNEQFF	TGTGCCAGTAGTATTCCGGGCCCAGCGGGCAATGAGCAGTTCTTC
TRBJ2-1	TRBD1	few	TRBV18	CASSPLTGRNNEQFF	TGTGCCAGCTCACCTTTGACAGGGAGAAACAATGAGCAGTTCTTC
TRBJ2-7	-	-	TRBV27	CASSSRDHGRIYEQYF	TGTGCCAGCAGTTCCCGGGACCACGGGCGCATATACGAGCAGTACTTC
TRBJ2-2	TRBD2	-	TRBV29-1	CSVARPTPGGTGELFF	TGCAGCGTTGCCCGCCCCACCCCGGGGGGCACCGGGGAGCTGTTTTTT
TRBJ1-1	-	-	TRBV29-1	CSVDWNTEAFF	TGCAGCGTTGACTGGAACACTGAAGCTTTCTTT
TRBJ1-3	-	-	TRBV6-5	CASSYSTAFSGNTIYF	TGTGCCAGCAGTTACTCGACTGCCTTCTCTGGAAACACCATATATTTT
TRBJ1-4	TRBD1	-	TRBV7-8	CASSLETGGEKLFF	TGTGCCAGCAGCTTAGAGACAGGGGGCGAAAAACTGTTTTTT
TRBJ2-3	-	-	TRBV11-2	CASSLDRAYTDTQYF	TGTGCCAGCAGCTTAGATAGGGCTTACACAGATACGCAGTATTTT
TRBJ2-1	TRBD2	-	TRBV4-1	CASSRSGGTSSYNEQFF	TGCGCCAGCAGCCGCAGCGGGGGGACGAGCTCCTACAATGAGCAGTTCTTC
TRBJ2-3	-	hyperexpanded	TRBV24-1	CATSDGWLQYF	TGTGCCACCAGTGATGGTTGGCTGCAGTATTTT
TRBJ2-2	-	-	TRBV6-5	CASRETSTGELFF	TGTGCCAGCAGGGAGACTAGTACCGGGGAGCTGTTTTTT
TRBJ2-5	TRBD1	-	TRBV7-9	CASSLAGDSSQETQYF	TGTGCCAGCAGCTTAGCCGGGGACAGTTCACAAGAGACCCAGTACTTC
TRBJ2-7	-	-	TRBV2	CASSDTQGVNEQYF	TGTGCCAGCAGTGACACCCAGGGAGTTAACGAGCAGTACTTC
TRBJ2-3	TRBD2	-	TRBV7-6	CASTFGAGGITDTQYF	TGTGCCAGCACTTTCGGGGCGGGGGGGATCACAGATACGCAGTATTTT
TRBJ1-2	-	-	TRBV7-2	CASSLAVYAGYTF	TGTGCCAGCAGCTTAGCTGTTTACGCTGGCTACACCTTC
TRBJ1-2	-	few	TRBV25-1	CASHPDGGDYGYTF	TGTGCCAGCCACCCCGACGGGGGGGACTATGGCTACACCTTC
TRBJ1-1	TRBD1	-	TRBV5-4	CASSFDRGGTEAFF	TGTGCCAGCAGCTTTGACAGGGGTGGGACTGAAGCTTTCTTT
TRBJ1-1	-	-	TRBV11-3	CASSLGSGHTEAFF	TGTGCCAGCAGCTTAGGGTCTGGGCACACTGAAGCTTTCTTT
TRBJ1-2	-	few	TRBV4-3	CASSQDQGGDITFNYGYTF	TGCGCCAGCAGCCAAGATCAAGGAGGAGACATCACATTTAACTATGGCTACACCTTC
TRBJ2-7	-	-	TRBV25-1	CASRLDGTYEQYF	TGTGCCAGCAGGTTAGACGGAACCTACGAGCAGTACTTC
TRBJ1-1	TRBD1	-	TRBV9	CASSDPSHGTGGNTEAFF	TGTGCCAGCAGCGATCCATCCCACGGGACAGGTGGAAACACTGAAGCTTTCTTT
TRBJ1-6	-	-	TRBV23-1	CASQPEGYKCSPLHF	TGCGCCAGCCAACCCGAAGGGTACAAGTGTTCACCCCTCCACTTT
TRBJ2-1	-	-	TRBV19	CASSLYGGHSYNEQFF	TGTGCCAGTAGCCTGTATGGGGGGCACTCCTACAATGAGCAGTTCTTC
TRBJ1-2	-	-	TRBV30	CAWRLTDRTGYTF	TGTGCCTGGAGGCTGACGGACCGGACTGGCTACACCTTC
TRBJ1-3	-	-	TRBV4-2	CASSQDGGTGNTIYF	TGTGCCAGCAGCCAAGACGGGGGGACTGGAAACACCATATATTTT
TRBJ2-7	-	-	TRBV18	CASSPVGSTSFSTQYF	TGTGCCAGCTCACCAGTCGGCAGCACTTCATTCTCAACTCAGTACTTC
TRBJ1-1	-	once	TRBV9	CASSVDGTEAFF	TGTGCCAGCAGCGTAGATGGGACTGAAGCTTTCTTT
TRBJ1-1	TRBD1	-	TRBV20-1	CSASLQGRNTEAFF	TGCAGTGCTAGTCTACAGGGGAGAAACACTGAAGCTTTCTTT
TRBJ2-7	-	-	TRBV6-6	CASRSYWGEQYF	TGTGCCAGCAGATCCTATTGGGGCGAGCAGTACTTC
TRBJ1-5	-	few	TRBV6-5	CASTEIQGNQPQHF	TGTGCCAGCACCGAAATCCAGGGGAATCAGCCCCAGCATTTT
TRBJ2-7	-	-	TRBV20-1	CSASLEGKQYF	TGCAGTGCTAGTTTGGAGGGGAAGCAGTACTTC
TRBJ2-7	-	once	TRBV5-1	CASSPGTGTEQYF	TGCGCCAGCAGCCCCGGAACAGGGACAGAGCAGTACTTC
TRBJ1-4	-	medium-sized	TRBV30	CAWTPDGSSEKLFF	TGTGCCTGGACCCCCGACGGAAGCAGTGAAAAACTGTTTTTT
TRBJ1-1	-	-	TRBV7-9	CASSLGAGADTEAFF	TGTGCCAGCAGCTTAGGGGCGGGGGCAGACACTGAAGCTTTCTTT
TRBJ2-2	-	-	TRBV7-2	CASKKGYTGELFF	TGTGCCAGCAAAAAGGGCTACACCGGGGAGCTGTTTTTT
TRBJ1-2	-	-	TRBV2	CASTSGTGRRYGYTF	TGTGCCAGCACCTCCGGGACGGGTAGAAGATATGGCTACACCTTC
TRBJ1-5	-	-	TRBV10-1	CASKASANGLIRNNQPQHF	TGCGCCTCTAAAGCGTCGGCGAATGGTCTTATTCGTAACAATCAGCCCCAGCATTTT
TRBJ2-3	-	-	TRBV7-9	CASSRYEGSTDTQYF	TGTGCCAGCAGTCGGTACGAGGGTAGCACAGATACGCAGTATTTT
TRBJ1-5	TRBD1	-	TRBV19	CASSIDQGTGRFRGNQPQHF	TGTGCCAGTAGTATAGACCAAGGGACAGGGAGGTTTCGAGGCAATCAGCCCCAGCATTTT